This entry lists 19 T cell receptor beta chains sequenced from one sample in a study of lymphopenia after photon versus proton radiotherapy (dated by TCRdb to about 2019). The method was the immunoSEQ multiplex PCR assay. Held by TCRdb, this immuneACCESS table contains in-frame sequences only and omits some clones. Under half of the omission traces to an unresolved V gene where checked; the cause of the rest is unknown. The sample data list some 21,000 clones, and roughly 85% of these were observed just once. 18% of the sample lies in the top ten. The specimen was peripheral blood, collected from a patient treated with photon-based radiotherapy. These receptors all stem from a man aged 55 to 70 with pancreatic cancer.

The CDR3 DNA is TGTGCCAGCAGCCCCCACAGGGCCCCCTCCTACGAGCAGTACTTC. This gives the protein CASSPHRAPSYEQYF. The J gene is TRBJ2-7, the V gene TRBV7-9; perhaps TRBD1 as D (6 bases). Germline V CDR1 and CDR2: SEHNR, FQNEAQ (reference sequence). This CDR3 contains 15 residues. With 5 bases removed from V and 0 bases from J, the gap between germline ends came to 14 bases.

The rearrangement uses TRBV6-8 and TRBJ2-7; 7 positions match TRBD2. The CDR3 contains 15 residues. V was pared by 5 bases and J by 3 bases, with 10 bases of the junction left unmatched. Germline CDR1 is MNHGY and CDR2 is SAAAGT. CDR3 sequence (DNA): TGTGCCAGCAGTGGCGGGCTAGCGGTGAACTACGAGCAGTACTTC. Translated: CASSGGLAVNYEQYF.

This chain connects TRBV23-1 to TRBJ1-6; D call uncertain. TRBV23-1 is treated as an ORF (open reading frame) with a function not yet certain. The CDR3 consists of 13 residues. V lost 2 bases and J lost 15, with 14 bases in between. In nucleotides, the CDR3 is TGCGCCAGCAGTCAAGGTCCGTATGAATTCCTCCACTTT. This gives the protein CASSQGPYEFLHF.

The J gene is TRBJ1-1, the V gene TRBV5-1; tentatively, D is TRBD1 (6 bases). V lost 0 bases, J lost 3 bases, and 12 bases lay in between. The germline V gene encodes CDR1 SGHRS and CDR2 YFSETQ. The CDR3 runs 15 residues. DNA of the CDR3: TGCGCCAGCAGCTTGGCGACAGGATTGGACACTGAAGCTTTCTTT. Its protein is CASSLATGLDTEAFF.

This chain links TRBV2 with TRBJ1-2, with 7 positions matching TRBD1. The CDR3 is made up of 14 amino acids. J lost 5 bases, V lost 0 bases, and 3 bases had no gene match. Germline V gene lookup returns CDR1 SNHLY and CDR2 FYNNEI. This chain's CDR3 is CASSEARDSYGYTF. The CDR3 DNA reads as TGTGCCAGCAGTGAAGCGCGGGACAGTTATGGCTACACCTTC.

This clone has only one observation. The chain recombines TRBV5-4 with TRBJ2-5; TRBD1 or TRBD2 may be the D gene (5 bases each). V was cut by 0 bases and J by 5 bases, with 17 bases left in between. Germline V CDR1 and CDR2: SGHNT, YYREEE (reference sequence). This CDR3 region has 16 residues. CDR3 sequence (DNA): TGTGCCAGCAGCTTGGCCGCAGGGAGCGACTGGGAGACCCAGTACTTC. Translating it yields CASSLAAGSDWETQYF.

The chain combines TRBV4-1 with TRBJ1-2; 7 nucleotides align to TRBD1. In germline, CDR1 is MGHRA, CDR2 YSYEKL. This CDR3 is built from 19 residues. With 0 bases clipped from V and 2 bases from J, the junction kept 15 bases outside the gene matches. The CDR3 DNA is TGCGCCAGCAGCCAAGAGCAGCTCCTTATTTCAGGGGGAAACTATGGCTACACCTTC. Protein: CASSQEQLLISGGNYGYTF.

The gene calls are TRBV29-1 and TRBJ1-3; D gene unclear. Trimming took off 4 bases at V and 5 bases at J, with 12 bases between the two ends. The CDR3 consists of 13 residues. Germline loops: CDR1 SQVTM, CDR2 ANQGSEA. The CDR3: CSVVSRNRNTIYF. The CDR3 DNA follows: TGCAGCGTTGTATCCAGGAACAGAAACACCATATATTTT.

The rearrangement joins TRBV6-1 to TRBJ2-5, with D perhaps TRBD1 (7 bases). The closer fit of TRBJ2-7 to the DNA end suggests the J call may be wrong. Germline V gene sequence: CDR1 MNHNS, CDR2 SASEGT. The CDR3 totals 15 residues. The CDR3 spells CASSEAGGQIYEQYF. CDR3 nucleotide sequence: TGTGCCAGCAGTGAAGCGGGGGGACAGATATACGAGCAGTACTTC.

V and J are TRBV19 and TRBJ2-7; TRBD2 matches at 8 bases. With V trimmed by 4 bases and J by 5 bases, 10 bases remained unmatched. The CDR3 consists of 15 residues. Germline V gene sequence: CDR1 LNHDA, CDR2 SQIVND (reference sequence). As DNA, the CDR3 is TGTGCCAGTAGTAAGGGGACGGCCGGGAGGGACGAGCAGTACTTC. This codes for CASSKGTAGRDEQYF. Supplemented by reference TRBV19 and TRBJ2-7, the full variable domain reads DGGITQSPKYLFRKEGQNVTLSCEQNLNHDAMYWYRQDPGQGLRLIYYSQIVNDFQKGDIAEGYSVSREKKESFPLTVTSAQKNPTAFYLCASSKGTAGRDEQYFGPGTRLTVT.

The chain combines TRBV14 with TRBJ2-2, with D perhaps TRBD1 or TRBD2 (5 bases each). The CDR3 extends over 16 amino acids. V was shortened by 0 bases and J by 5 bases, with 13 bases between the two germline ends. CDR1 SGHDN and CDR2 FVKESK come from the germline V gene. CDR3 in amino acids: CASSQDLLWGTGELFF. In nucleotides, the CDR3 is TGTGCCAGCAGCCAAGATCTTCTGTGGGGGACCGGGGAGCTGTTTTTT.

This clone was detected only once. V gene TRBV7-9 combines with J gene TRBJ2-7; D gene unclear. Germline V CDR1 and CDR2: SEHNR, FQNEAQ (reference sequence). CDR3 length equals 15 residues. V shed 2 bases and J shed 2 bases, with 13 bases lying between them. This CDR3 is CASSLTAVLAYEQYF. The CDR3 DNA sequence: TGTGCCAGCAGCTTAACGGCCGTATTGGCCTACGAGCAGTACTTC.

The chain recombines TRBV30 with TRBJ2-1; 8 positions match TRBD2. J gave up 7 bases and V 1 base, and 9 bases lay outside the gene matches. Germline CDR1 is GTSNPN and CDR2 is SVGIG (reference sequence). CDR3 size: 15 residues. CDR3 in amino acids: CAWSGGRGVRNEQFF. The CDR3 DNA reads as TGTGCCTGGAGTGGGGGGCGGGGGGTACGGAATGAGCAGTTCTTC.

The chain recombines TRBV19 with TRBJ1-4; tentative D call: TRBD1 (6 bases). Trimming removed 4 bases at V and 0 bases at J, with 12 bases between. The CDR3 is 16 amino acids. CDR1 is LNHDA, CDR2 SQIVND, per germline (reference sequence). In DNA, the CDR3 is TGTGCCAGTAGTAGACTACAGGGTGCAACTAATGAAAAACTGTTTTTT. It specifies CASSRLQGATNEKLFF.

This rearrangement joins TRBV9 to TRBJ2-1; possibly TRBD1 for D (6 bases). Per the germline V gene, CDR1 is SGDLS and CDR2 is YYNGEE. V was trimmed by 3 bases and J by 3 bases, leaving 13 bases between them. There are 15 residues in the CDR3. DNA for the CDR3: TGTGCCAGCAGCGCGGGGACATCGGGCTACAATGAGCAGTTCTTC. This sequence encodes CASSAGTSGYNEQFF.

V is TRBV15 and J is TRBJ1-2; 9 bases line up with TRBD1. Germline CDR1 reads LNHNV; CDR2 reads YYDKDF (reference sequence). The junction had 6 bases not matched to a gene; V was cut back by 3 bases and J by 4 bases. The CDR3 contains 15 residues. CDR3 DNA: TGTGCCACCAGCAGTCGACAGGGGGGTCCCTATGGCTACACCTTC. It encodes CATSSRQGGPYGYTF.

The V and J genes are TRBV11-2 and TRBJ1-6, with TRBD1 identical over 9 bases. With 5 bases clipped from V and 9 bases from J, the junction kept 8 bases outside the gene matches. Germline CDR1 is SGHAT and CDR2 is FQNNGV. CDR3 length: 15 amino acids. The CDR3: CASSRITGGVSPLHF. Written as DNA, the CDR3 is TGTGCCAGCAGCAGAATTACAGGGGGCGTTTCACCCCTCCACTTT.

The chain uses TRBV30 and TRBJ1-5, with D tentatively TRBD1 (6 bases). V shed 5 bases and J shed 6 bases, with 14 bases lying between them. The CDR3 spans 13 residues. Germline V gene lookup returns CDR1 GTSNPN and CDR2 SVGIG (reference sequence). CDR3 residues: CAWDQQGSQPQHF. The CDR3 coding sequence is TGTGCCTGGGATCAACAGGGCAGTCAGCCCCAGCATTTT.

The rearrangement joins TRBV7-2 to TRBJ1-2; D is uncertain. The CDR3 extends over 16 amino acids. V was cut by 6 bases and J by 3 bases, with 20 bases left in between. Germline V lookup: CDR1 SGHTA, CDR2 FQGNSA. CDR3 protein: CASSRKKFDGHYGYTF. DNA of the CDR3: TGTGCCAGCAGTCGTAAAAAGTTCGACGGCCACTATGGCTACACCTTC.